This is a list of T cell receptor beta chains from one sample in a study of patients and donors after allogeneic stem cell transplantation. MiXCR, applied by TCRdb to the RT-PCR reads, yields one record per CDR3 protein. The sample contains 920,000 or so distinct CDR3 sequences, about 20% of which appear only once. Material for sequencing was blood, either unsorted or a sorted T cell fraction (not recorded which). The receptors come from a human donor who was either an allogeneic HSCT recipient or a stem cell or donor lymphocyte infusion donor (not recorded which). It is not recorded whose cells these are; they may come from a transplant donor. The CDR3 runs from the conserved cysteine through the conserved F or W. The D gene is left open where the match is weak. Size is omitted from some rows. Given values are once, few, many or a class for expanded clones.

NA,few,15,TRBV11-2,TRBJ2-1,CASNPTRGLDNEQFF,TGTGCCAGCAACCCTACGCGGGGACTGGACAATGAGCAGTTCTTC
NA,few,15,TRBV4-2,TRBJ2-7,CASSQEGGGLYEQYF,TGTGCCAGCAGCCAAGAGGGAGGGGGCCTTTACGAGCAGTACTTC
NA,few,16,TRBV10-2,TRBJ2-2,CASSESRESNTGELFF,TGCGCCAGCAGTGAGTCGAGGGAGTCGAACACCGGGGAGCTGTTTTTT
NA,many,14,TRBV12-3/TRBV12-4,TRBJ2-3,CASRTREGPDTQYF,TGTGCCAGCAGGACACGAGAGGGTCCAGATACGCAGTATTTT
NA,NA,16,TRBV4-2,TRBJ2-7,CASSQVGQGPAYEQYF,TGTGCCAGCAGCCAAGTTGGACAAGGGCCTGCCTACGAGCAGTACTTC
TRBD1,once,15,TRBV19,TRBJ1-1,CASREGQLLNTEAFF,TGTGCCAGTAGGGAGGGACAGCTATTGAACACTGAAGCTTTCTTT
NA,NA,15,TRBV20-1,TRBJ2-3,CSARDLRGSTDTQYF,TGCAGTGCTAGAGATCTCCGGGGGTCCACAGATACGCAGTATTTT
TRBD1,NA,15,TRBV27,TRBJ2-3,CASSFRQGSTDTQYF,TGTGCCAGCAGTTTCCGACAGGGGAGCACAGATACGCAGTATTTT
TRBD2,few,17,TRBV4-2,TRBJ2-3,CASSSTLRLALAPPQYF,TGTGCCAGCAGCTCCACCCTTAGACTAGCCCTGGCTCCCCCGCAGTATTTT
NA,few,12,TRBV5-4,TRBJ1-1,CASSTPNTEAFF,TGTGCCAGCAGCACTCCGAACACTGAAGCTTTCTTT
NA,NA,14,TRBV9,TRBJ2-3,CASSVGTVPDTQYF,TGTGCCAGCAGCGTCGGGACGGTCCCGGATACGCAGTATTTT
NA,many,15,TRBV12-3/TRBV12-4,TRBJ1-5,CASSFDSNLNQPQHF,TGTGCCAGCAGTTTTGACAGCAACCTCAATCAGCCCCAGCATTTT
TRBD2,few,17,TRBV19,TRBJ2-3,CASSLRTSGRFTDTQYF,TGTGCCAGTAGTTTAAGGACTAGCGGGAGATTTACAGATACGCAGTATTTT
NA,few,17,TRBV6-1,TRBJ2-7,CASSRFLLKSDSYEQYF,TGTGCCAGCAGTCGGTTTCTCTTGAAATCCGACTCCTACGAGCAGTACTTC
NA,NA,15,TRBV6-5,TRBJ1-2,CASSYGAGKSYGYTF,TGTGCCAGCAGTTACGGGGCAGGGAAGTCCTATGGCTACACCTTC
NA,few,15,TRBV12-3/TRBV12-4,TRBJ1-6,CASRGGLSYNSPLHF,TGTGCCAGCAGGGGGGGTCTCTCCTATAATTCACCCCTCCACTTT
NA,NA,16,TRBV7-8,TRBJ1-5,CASSLDRVYSNQPQHF,TGTGCCAGCAGCTTAGATCGGGTTTATAGCAATCAGCCCCAGCATTTT
TRBD2,few,16,TRBV12-3/TRBV12-4,TRBJ2-5,CASSLRVASGQETQYF,TGTGCCAGCAGTTTGAGGGTGGCTAGCGGCCAAGAGACCCAGTACTTC
NA,once,17,TRBV11-3,TRBJ2-1,CASSLDWVLALGNEQFF,TGTGCCAGCAGCTTAGATTGGGTGCTAGCGCTAGGCAATGAGCAGTTCTTC
TRBD1,NA,13,TRBV20-1,TRBJ1-5,CSAREQGIQPQHF,TGCAGTGCTAGAGAACAGGGGATTCAGCCCCAGCATTTT
NA,NA,12,TRBV28,TRBJ2-7,CASSSPRLEQYF,TGTGCCAGCAGTTCCCCGCGCCTCGAGCAGTACTTC
TRBD1,NA,16,TRBV20-1,TRBJ1-2,CSARPLGQGLDYGYTF,TGCAGTGCTAGACCTTTAGGACAGGGGTTAGACTATGGCTACACCTTC
TRBD1,few,15,TRBV5-1,TRBJ2-5,CASSLGQGAPETQYF,TGCGCCAGCAGCTTGGGACAGGGGGCGCCGGAGACCCAGTACTTC
NA,NA,14,TRBV14,TRBJ1-2,CASSQVMGRYGYTF,TGTGCCAGCAGCCAAGTGATGGGGAGATACGGCTACACCTTC
NA,few,17,TRBV7-2,TRBJ2-7,CASSQTGGAGGAYEQYF,TGTGCCAGCAGCCAGACAGGGGGCGCGGGAGGGGCCTACGAGCAGTACTTC
NA,NA,15,TRBV20-1,TRBJ1-1,CSAIEGDLRGSEAFF,TGCAGTGCTATAGAAGGGGACCTCCGGGGTTCCGAAGCTTTCTTT
NA,NA,13,TRBV20-1,TRBJ2-1,CSVRLRSSDEQFF,TGCAGTGTCCGCCTCCGATCTAGTGATGAGCAGTTCTTC
NA,NA,16,TRBV20-1,TRBJ2-7,CSARRPRLSLGYEQYF,TGCAGTGCTAGACGACCTAGGTTAAGTCTTGGTTACGAGCAGTACTTC
NA,few,13,TRBV20-1,TRBJ2-4,CSARDTGRNIQYF,TGCAGTGCTAGAGATACAGGACGAAACATTCAGTACTTC
NA,NA,14,TRBV5-1,TRBJ2-7,CASSLPGRDYEQYF,TGCGCCAGCAGCTTGCCGGGGCGGGACTACGAGCAGTACTTC
TRBD2,NA,17,TRBV9,TRBJ2-1,CASSVGGGLAGVNEQFF,TGTGCCAGCAGCGTGGGGGGAGGACTAGCGGGAGTTAATGAGCAGTTCTTC
NA,few,15,TRBV4-3,TRBJ1-4,CASSHEGATNEKLFF,TGCGCCAGCAGCCACGAGGGAGCAACTAATGAAAAACTGTTTTTT
NA,many,12,TRBV12-3/TRBV12-4,TRBJ1-5,CASSLPNQPQHF,TGTGCCAGCAGTTTACCCAATCAGCCCCAGCATTTT
NA,NA,15,TRBV24-1,TRBJ2-3,CACFREIVYTDTQYF,TGTGCCTGCTTTCGGGAGATTGTGTACACAGATACGCAGTATTTT
TRBD2,NA,16,TRBV11-2,TRBJ2-1,CASSWPSGSRNNEQFF,TGTGCCAGCAGCTGGCCTAGCGGGAGCCGCAACAATGAGCAGTTCTTC
TRBD2,few,12,TRBV6-6,TRBJ2-7,CAGTSGIYEQYF,TGTGCGGGGACTAGCGGGATATACGAGCAGTACTTC
NA,few,15,TRBV24-1,TRBJ2-1,CATSDLNSGYNEQFF,TGTGCCACCAGTGATTTGAATAGCGGATACAATGAGCAGTTCTTC
TRBD1,NA,14,TRBV7-9,TRBJ2-7,CASSLETGFHEQYF,TGTGCCAGCAGCTTGGAGACAGGGTTCCACGAGCAGTACTTC
TRBD2,NA,16,TRBV20-1,TRBJ2-1,CSASEREIWTYNEQFF,TGCAGTGCTAGCGAGCGGGAGATCTGGACCTACAATGAGCAGTTCTTC